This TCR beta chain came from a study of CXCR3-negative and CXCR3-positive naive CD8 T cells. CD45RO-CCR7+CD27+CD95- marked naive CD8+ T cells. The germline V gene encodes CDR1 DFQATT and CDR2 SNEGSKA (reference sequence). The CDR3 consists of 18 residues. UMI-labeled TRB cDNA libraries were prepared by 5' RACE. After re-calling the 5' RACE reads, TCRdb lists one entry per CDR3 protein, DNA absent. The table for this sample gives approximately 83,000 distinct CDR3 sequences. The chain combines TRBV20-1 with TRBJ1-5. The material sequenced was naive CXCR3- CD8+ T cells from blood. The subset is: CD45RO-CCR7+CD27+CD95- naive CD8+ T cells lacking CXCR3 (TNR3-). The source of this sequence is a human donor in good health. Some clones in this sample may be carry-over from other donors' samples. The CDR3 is CSARDLVGPVRVSQPQHF.